A single sample gave rise to the 8 T cell receptor beta chains below, sequenced in a study of T cell repertoires in cytomegalovirus infection. These receptors have no known antigen. TCRdb re-called the reads with MiXCR, one entry per CDR3 protein. Of 680,000 or so distinct CDR3 sequences in the sample, 33% were seen once. This material consisted of cultured PBMCs, taken from culture after CMV antigen stimulation. The receptors here all came from a human donor in good health (CMV status not recorded). Some clones in this sample may be carry-over from other donors' samples.

V is TRBV7-6 and J is TRBJ2-7; 8 bases are shared with TRBD1. J was trimmed by 2 bases and V by 5 bases; bases with no gene match: 8. CDR1 is SGHVS and CDR2 is FNYEAQ in the germline V gene. This CDR3 has 15 amino acids. CDR3 in DNA: TGTGCCAGCAGCAACGGACAGGGCTGGACCTACGAGCAGTACTTC. This gives the protein CASSNGQGWTYEQYF. Drawing the rest from reference TRBV7-6 and TRBJ2-7, the complete variable domain is GAGVSQSPRYKVTKRGQDVALRCDPISGHVSLYWYRQALGQGPEFLTYFNYEAQQDKSGLPNDRFSAERPEGSISTLTIQRTEQRDSAMYRCASSNGQGWTYEQYFGPGTRLTVT.

V is TRBV7-9 and J is TRBJ1-1, with 12 bases matching TRBD1. The CDR3 sequence is 16 residues long. Germline CDR1 reads SEHNR; CDR2 reads FQNEAQ (reference sequence). The junction had 4 bases not matched to a gene; V was cut back by 5 bases and J by 0 bases. The chain's CDR3 is CASSRDRGLVNTEAFF. CDR3 DNA sequence: TGTGCCAGCAGCCGGGACAGGGGGCTTGTGAACACTGAAGCTTTCTTT.

V is TRBV5-1 and J is TRBJ1-5; D is undetermined. Trimming pared 3 bases from V and 10 bases from J, leaving 14 bases between. The CDR3 consists of 13 residues. CDR1 SGHRS and CDR2 YFSETQ come from the germline V gene. CDR3: CASSSDPSLPQHF. The CDR3 DNA sequence: TGCGCCAGCAGCTCTGATCCCAGCTTACCCCAGCATTTT.

In this sample, this clonotype turned up a few times. The rearrangement joins TRBV2 to TRBJ2-5; D is unresolved. Germline V gene data show CDR1 as SNHLY and CDR2 as FYNNEI. V was pared by 7 bases and J by 1 base, with 10 bases between. The CDR3 has 13 residues. CDR3 region: CASTTYLQETQYF. In DNA, the CDR3 is TGTGCCAGCACCACCTATCTCCAAGAGACCCAGTACTTC. The variable domain in full, with the rest retrieved from reference TRBV2 and TRBJ2-5, is EPEVTQTPSHQVTQMGQEVILRCVPISNHLYFYWYRQILGQKVEFLVSFYNNEISEKSEIFDDQFSVERPDGSNFTLKIRSTKLEDSAMYFCASTTYLQETQYFGPGTRLLVL.

CDR3 bases: TGTGCCAGCAGCCAGGAGAGGGGTTTGGGGCCCCAGCATTTT. It yields the protein CASSQERGLGPQHF. The V gene is TRBV4-2, the J gene TRBJ1-5; a weak D match, TRBD1 (5 bases). Germline assignment: CDR1 LGHNA and CDR2 YNFKEQ. V lost 3 bases and J lost 9, with 15 bases in between. The CDR3 contains 14 residues.

The chain carries TRBV7-9 and TRBJ2-1; D is undetermined. Germline loops: CDR1 SEHNR, CDR2 FQNEAQ (reference sequence). Trimming removed 3 bases from V and 1 base from J, with 19 bases in between. This CDR3 region has 18 residues. CDR3 in DNA: TGTGCCAGCAGCTTCTACAGTTTGGTCATAACTTCCTACAATGAGCAGTTCTTC. Translating it yields CASSFYSLVITSYNEQFF.

V and J are TRBV20-1 and TRBJ1-5; D is unclear. CDR1 is DFQATT and CDR2 is SNEGSKA in the germline V gene (reference sequence). This CDR3 region has 13 residues. V lost 5 bases and J lost 3, with 11 bases in between. The CDR3 loop reads CSAVVTINQPQHF. The CDR3 region has the DNA TGCAGTGCTGTAGTGACAATCAATCAGCCCCAGCATTTT.

The chain combines TRBV2 with TRBJ1-1; 7 nucleotides agree with TRBD1. This CDR3 is 14 amino acids long. With V trimmed by 6 bases and J by 3 bases, 7 bases remained unmatched. The V gene's germline CDR1 is SNHLY and CDR2 FYNNEI. The CDR3 DNA sequence: TGTGCCAGCAGAGTCCACAGGGGATACACTGAAGCTTTCTTT. Amino acid sequence: CASRVHRGYTEAFF.